What follows describes a single T cell receptor (beta chain). TCRdb's table, derived via immunoSEQ multiplex PCR, lists solely in-frame clones and lacks some. The sample has around 100,000 clones, 70% to 90% seen once. Trimming shortened V by 8 bases and J by 5 bases, and 21 bases separated the two germline ends. Germline CDR1 and CDR2: SEHNR and FQNEAQ (reference sequence). The CDR3 totals 15 residues. These data originate in a study of control samples from healthy donors and cancer patients. The chain uses TRBV7-9 and TRBJ2-5, with D tentatively TRBD2 (6 bases). This clonotype was obtained from a man younger than 45 in good health. What was sequenced was blood. The CDR3 DNA reads as TGTGCCAGCCTCCTCTTTGGGGGGTTCGGGGAGACCCAGTACTTC. It codes for CASLLFGGFGETQYF.